The 10 T cell receptor beta chains listed next were all sequenced from one sample in a study of regulatory T cells in long-lasting Graves disease. Library construction for TCR beta used iRepertoire HTBI primers and Arm-PCR of CDR3 regions. TCRdb ran MiXCR on the multiplex PCR reads and lists one entry per CDR3 protein. The sample yields hundreds of thousands of distinct CDR3 sequences, roughly 16% seen once. Regarding time point: newly diagnosed GD, antithyroid drugs for less than 3 months. Extracted PBMC RNA gave rise to the TCR library. The same data also contributed to another study, on T cells in Graves' hyperthyroidism and ophthalmopathy.

The specimen was peripheral blood mononuclear cells (PBMCs), collected at new diagnosis, from a patient treated with antithyroid drugs. The source of these receptors is a middle-aged woman with Graves disease.

This clonotype appeared many times. The chain has TRBV6-1 and TRBJ1-5; D is undetermined. The V end lost 2 bases, the J end lost 5 bases, and 13 bases lay between the germline ends. CDR1 and CDR2 (germline): MNHNS, SASEGT. This CDR3 has 15 residues. CDR3 sequence reads: CASSEMTEAHQPQHF. For the CDR3, the DNA is TGTGCCAGCAGTGAAATGACGGAAGCGCATCAGCCCCAGCATTTT.

This clonotype was observed a handful of times. The rearrangement joins TRBV19 to TRBJ1-6, with D perhaps TRBD1 (6 bases). V lost 9 bases and J lost 7, with 19 bases in between. CDR3 length equals 15 residues. Germline CDR1 reads LNHDA; CDR2 reads SQIVND (reference sequence). The CDR3 here is CASTPNGGLNSPLHF. The CDR3 DNA reads TGTGCCAGCACCCCGAATGGGGGCCTCAATTCACCCCTCCACTTT.

This chain links TRBV5-4 with TRBJ1-2, with D perhaps TRBD1 (6 bases). V was clipped by 1 base and J by 8 bases, with 12 bases between them. Germline lookup yields CDR1 SGHNT and CDR2 YYREEE (reference sequence). The CDR3 extends over 13 amino acids. The CDR3 reads CASSLMAGEGYTF. The DNA of the CDR3 is TGTGCCAGCAGCTTGATGGCAGGGGAAGGCTACACCTTC.

At least ten counts were recorded for this clonotype. The J gene is TRBJ1-2, the V gene TRBV12-3 or TRBV12-4, with TRBD1 matching over 9 bases. The CDR3 covers 14 residues. The V and J ends lost 8 bases and 8 bases, in that order; junction bases with no gene match: 12. The CDR3 DNA reads TGTGCCAGCCGAAAATCCGGGACAGGGATCGGCTACACCTTC. Residues: CASRKSGTGIGYTF.

Ten or more counts support this clonotype. The V and J genes are TRBV12-3 or TRBV12-4 and TRBJ2-7, with D perhaps being TRBD1 or TRBD2 (6 bases each). CDR3 size: 14 residues. Between the trimmed V and J ends, which lost 3 bases and 2 bases, there was a span of 11 bases. Here the CDR3 DNA reads TGTGCCAGCAGTTTCGGTGGGGGGCCCTACGAGCAGTACTTC. This codes for CASSFGGGPYEQYF.

Only a few counts were recorded for this clonotype. The chain links TRBV6-2 or TRBV6-3 to TRBJ2-1; 9 bases match TRBD1. The CDR3 totals 16 residues. Germline values: CDR1 MNHEY, CDR2 SVGEGT. V lost 6 bases and J lost 6; bases outside the gene matches: 12. CDR3 protein: CASRLTRDRVGNEQFF. The DNA of the CDR3 is TGTGCCAGCAGATTAACCCGGGACAGGGTCGGCAATGAGCAGTTCTTC.

This clonotype was seen ten or more times. The CDR3: CSARALGLMNTEAFF. Here the CDR3 DNA reads TGCAGTGCTAGAGCTCTAGGGCTCATGAACACTGAAGCTTTCTTT. The chain carries TRBV20-1 and TRBJ1-1; no definite D call. The CDR3 is 15 amino acids. The V gene lost 1 base and the J gene lost 0 bases, with 12 bases spanning the gap. Germline lookup yields CDR1 DFQATT and CDR2 SNEGSKA (reference sequence).

The genes are TRBV27 and TRBJ1-5; no clear D gene. Between the trimmed V and J ends, which lost 0 bases and 1 base, there was a span of 10 bases. Per the germline V gene, CDR1 is MNHEY and CDR2 is SMNVEV (reference sequence). The length of the CDR3 is 16 residues. CDR3 residues: CASSLSGDGSNQPQHF. In nucleotides, the CDR3 is TGTGCCAGCAGTTTATCTGGGGATGGGAGCAATCAGCCCCAGCATTTT.

The rearrangement links TRBV2 to TRBJ1-1; D unclear. Trimming took off 7 bases at V and 5 bases at J, with 11 bases between the two ends. CDR3 length equals 12 residues. Germline V gene lookup returns CDR1 SNHLY and CDR2 FYNNEI. DNA of the CDR3: TGTGCCAGCACCCCCGAACGGACTGAAGCTTTCTTT. It is translated as CASTPERTEAFF. Drawing the rest from reference TRBV2 and TRBJ1-1, the complete variable domain is EPEVTQTPSHQVTQMGQEVILRCVPISNHLYFYWYRQILGQKVEFLVSFYNNEISEKSEIFDDQFSVERPDGSNFTLKIRSTKLEDSAMYFCASTPERTEAFFGQGTRLTVV.

This clonotype was seen ten or more times. The CDR3, as DNA: TGTGCCAGCAGTACAGGGTTGAACACTGAAGCTTTCTTT. It yields the protein CASSTGLNTEAFF. This rearrangement joins TRBV2 to TRBJ1-1; D is possibly TRBD1 (6 bases). CDR3 length equals 13 residues. Germline loops: CDR1 SNHLY, CDR2 FYNNEI. V dropped 5 bases and J dropped 0 bases, with 7 bases sitting between them.